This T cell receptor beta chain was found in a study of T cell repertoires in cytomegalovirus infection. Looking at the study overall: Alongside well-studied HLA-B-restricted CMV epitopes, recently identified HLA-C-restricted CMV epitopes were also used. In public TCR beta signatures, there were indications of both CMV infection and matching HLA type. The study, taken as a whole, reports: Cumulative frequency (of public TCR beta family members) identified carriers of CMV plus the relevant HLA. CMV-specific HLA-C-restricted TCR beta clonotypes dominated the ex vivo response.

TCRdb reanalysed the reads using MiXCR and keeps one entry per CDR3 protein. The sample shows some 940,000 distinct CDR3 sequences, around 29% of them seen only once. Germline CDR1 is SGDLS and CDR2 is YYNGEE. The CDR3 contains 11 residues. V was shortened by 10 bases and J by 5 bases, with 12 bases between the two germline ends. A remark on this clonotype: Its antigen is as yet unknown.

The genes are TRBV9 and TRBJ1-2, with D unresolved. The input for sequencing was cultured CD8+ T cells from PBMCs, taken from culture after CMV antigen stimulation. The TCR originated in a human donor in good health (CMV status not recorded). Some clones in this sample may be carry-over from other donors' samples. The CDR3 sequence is CASHGPYGYTF. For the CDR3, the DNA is TGTGCCTCCCACGGGCCTTATGGCTACACCTTC.